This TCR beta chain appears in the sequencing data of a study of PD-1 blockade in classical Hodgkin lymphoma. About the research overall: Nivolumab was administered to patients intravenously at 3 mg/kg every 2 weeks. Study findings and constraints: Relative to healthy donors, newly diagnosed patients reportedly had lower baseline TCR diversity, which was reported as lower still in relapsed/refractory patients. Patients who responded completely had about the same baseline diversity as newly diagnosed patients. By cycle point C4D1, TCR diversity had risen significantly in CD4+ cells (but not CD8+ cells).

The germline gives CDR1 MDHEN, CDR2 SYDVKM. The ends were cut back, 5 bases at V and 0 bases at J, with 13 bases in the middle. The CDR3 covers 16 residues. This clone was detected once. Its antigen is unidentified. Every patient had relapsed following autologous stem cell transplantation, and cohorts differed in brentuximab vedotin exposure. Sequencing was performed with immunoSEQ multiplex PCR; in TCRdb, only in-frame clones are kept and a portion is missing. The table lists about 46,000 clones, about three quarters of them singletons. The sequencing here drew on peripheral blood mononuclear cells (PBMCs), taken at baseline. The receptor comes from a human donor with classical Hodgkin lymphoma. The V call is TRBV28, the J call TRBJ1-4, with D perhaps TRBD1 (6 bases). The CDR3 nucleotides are TGTGCCAGCAGTCGACCGGGGGCTGCAACTAATGAAAAACTGTTTTTT. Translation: CASSRPGAATNEKLFF.